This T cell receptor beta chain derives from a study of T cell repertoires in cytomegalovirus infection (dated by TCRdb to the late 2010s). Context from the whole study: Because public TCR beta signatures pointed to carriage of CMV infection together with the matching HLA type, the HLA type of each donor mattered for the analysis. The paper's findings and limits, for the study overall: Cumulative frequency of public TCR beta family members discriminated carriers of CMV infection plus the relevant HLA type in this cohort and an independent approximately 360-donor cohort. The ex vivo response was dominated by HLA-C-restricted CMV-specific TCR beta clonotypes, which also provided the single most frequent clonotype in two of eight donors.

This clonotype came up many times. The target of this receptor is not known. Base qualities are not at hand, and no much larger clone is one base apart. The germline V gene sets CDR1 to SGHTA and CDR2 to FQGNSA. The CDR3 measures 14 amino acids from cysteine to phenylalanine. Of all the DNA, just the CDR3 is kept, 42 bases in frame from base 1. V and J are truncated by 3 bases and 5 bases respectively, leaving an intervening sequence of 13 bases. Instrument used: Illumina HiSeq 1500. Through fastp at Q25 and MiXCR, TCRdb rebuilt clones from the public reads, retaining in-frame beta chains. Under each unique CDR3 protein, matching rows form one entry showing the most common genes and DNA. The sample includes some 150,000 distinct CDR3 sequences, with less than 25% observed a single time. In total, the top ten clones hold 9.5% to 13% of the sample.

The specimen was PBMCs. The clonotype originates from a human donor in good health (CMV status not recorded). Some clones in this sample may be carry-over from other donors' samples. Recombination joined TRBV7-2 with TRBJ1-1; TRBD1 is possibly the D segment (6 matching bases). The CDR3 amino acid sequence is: CASSFGGRGTEAFF. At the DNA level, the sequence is TGTGCCAGCAGCTTTGGGGGGCGCGGGACTGAAGCTTTCTTT.